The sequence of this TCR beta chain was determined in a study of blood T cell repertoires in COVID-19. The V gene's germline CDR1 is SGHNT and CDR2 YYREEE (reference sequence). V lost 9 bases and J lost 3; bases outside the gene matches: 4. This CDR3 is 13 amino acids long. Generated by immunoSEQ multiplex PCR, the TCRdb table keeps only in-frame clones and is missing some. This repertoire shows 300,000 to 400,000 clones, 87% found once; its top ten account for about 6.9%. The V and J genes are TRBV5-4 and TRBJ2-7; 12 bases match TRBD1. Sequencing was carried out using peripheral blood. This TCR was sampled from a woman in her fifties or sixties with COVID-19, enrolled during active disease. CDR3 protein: CANGTGGNYEQYF. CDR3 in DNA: TGTGCCAATGGGACAGGGGGCAACTACGAGCAGTACTTC.